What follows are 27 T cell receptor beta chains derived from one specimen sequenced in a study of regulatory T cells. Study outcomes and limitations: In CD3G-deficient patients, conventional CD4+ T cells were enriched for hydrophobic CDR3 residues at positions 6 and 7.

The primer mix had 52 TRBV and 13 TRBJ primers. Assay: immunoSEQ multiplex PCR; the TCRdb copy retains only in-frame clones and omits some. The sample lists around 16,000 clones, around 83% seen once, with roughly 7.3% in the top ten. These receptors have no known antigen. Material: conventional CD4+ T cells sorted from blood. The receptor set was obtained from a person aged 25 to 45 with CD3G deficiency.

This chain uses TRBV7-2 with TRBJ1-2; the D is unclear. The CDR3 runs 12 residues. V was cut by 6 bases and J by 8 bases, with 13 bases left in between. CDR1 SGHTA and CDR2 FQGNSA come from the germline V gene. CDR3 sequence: CASRAPPGGYTF. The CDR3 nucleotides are TGTGCCAGCAGGGCCCCCCCGGGGGGCTACACCTTC.

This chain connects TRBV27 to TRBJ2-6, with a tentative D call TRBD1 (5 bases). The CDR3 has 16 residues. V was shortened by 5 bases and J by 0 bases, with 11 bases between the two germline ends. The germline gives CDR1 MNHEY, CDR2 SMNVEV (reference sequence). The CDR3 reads CASSPRAGSGANVLTF. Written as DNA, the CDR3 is TGTGCCAGCAGTCCCAGGGCCGGCTCTGGGGCCAACGTCCTGACTTTC.

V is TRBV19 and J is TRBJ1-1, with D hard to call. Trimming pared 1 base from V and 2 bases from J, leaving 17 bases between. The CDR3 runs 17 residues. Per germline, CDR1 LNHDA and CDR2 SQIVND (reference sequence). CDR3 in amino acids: CASSIAGLRQINTEAFF. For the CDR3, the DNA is TGTGCCAGTAGTATAGCTGGGCTTCGGCAGATCAACACTGAAGCTTTCTTT.

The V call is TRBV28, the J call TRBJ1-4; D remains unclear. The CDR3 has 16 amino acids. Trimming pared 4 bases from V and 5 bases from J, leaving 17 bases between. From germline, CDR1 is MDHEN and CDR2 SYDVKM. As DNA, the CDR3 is TGTGCCAGCAGTTCCTATAGTACCGGTGCGAATGAAAAACTGTTTTTT. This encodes CASSSYSTGANEKLFF.

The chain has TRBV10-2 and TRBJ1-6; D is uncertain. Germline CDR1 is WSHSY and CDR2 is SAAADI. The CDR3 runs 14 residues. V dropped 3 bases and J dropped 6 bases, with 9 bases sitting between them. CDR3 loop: CASSDRRSNSPLHF. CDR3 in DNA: TGCGCCAGCAGTGATAGGCGAAGTAATTCACCCCTCCACTTT.

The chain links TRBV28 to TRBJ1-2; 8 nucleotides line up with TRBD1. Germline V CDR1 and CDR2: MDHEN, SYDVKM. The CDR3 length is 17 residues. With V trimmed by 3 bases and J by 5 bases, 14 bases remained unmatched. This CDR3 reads CASSFGNRQGSGYGYTF. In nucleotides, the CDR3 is TGTGCCAGCAGTTTCGGAAACAGACAGGGGTCAGGGTATGGCTACACCTTC.

The CDR3 is CASSTRGEKETQYF. In nucleotides, the CDR3 is TGTGCCAGCAGTACCCGGGGAGAAAAAGAGACCCAGTACTTC. The V call is TRBV6-5, the J call TRBJ2-5, with a tentative D call TRBD2 (5 bases). The CDR3 spans 14 residues. The V gene lost 5 bases and the J gene lost 3 bases, with 13 bases spanning the gap. The V gene's germline CDR1 is MNHEY and CDR2 SVGAGI.

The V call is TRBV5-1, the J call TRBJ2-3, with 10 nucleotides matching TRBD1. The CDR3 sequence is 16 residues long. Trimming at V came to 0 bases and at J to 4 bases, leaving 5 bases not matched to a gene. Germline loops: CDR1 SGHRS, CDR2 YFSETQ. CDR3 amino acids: CASSLGGQGVSDTQYF. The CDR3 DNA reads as TGCGCCAGCAGCTTGGGAGGACAGGGGGTATCAGATACGCAGTATTTT.

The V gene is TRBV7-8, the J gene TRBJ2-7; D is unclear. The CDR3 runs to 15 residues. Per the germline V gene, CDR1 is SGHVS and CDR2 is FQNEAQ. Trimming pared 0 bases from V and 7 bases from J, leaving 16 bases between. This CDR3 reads CASSLARQAPREQYF. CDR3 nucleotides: TGTGCCAGCAGCTTAGCGCGGCAAGCACCGCGGGAGCAGTACTTC.

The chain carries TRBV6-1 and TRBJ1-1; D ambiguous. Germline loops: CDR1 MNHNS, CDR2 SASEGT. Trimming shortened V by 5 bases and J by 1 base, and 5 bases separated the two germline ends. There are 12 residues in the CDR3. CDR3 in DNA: TGTGCCAGCAGTAGACGGAACACTGAAGCTTTCTTT. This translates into CASSRRNTEAFF.

The CDR3 DNA reads TGTGCCAGTAGTATAGAGGAGGGCTCCGGGGAGCTGTTTTTT. It translates to CASSIEEGSGELFF. The chain links TRBV19 to TRBJ2-2; D is perhaps TRBD2 (6 bases). The V end lost 0 bases, the J end lost 6 bases, and 8 bases lay between the germline ends. The CDR3 has 14 amino acids. Germline V gives CDR1 LNHDA, CDR2 SQIVND (reference sequence). Complete variable domain (other parts from reference TRBV19 and TRBJ2-2): DGGITQSPKYLFRKEGQNVTLSCEQNLNHDAMYWYRQDPGQGLRLIYYSQIVNDFQKGDIAEGYSVSREKKESFPLTVTSAQKNPTAFYLCASSIEEGSGELFFGEGSRLTVL.

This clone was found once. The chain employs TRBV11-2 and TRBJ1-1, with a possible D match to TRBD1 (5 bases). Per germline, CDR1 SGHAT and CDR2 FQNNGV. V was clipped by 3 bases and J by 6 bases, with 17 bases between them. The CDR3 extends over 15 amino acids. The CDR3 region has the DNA TGTGCCAGCAGCTTGGGACCGGTTGGTATACCTGAAGCTTTCTTT. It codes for CASSLGPVGIPEAFF.

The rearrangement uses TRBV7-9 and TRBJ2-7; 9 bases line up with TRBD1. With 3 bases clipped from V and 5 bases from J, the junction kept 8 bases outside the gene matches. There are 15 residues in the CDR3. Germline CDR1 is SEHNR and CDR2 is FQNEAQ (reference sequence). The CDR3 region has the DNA TGTGCCAGCAGCTTTGCGGGACAGGGCAGTAACGAGCAGTACTTC. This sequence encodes CASSFAGQGSNEQYF.

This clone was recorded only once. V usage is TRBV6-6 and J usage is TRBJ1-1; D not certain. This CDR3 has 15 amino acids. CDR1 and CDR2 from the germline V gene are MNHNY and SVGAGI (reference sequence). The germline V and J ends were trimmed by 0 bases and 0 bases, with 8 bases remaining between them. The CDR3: CASSYSIRVNTEAFF. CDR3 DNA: TGTGCCAGCAGTTACTCGATTAGGGTGAACACTGAAGCTTTCTTT.

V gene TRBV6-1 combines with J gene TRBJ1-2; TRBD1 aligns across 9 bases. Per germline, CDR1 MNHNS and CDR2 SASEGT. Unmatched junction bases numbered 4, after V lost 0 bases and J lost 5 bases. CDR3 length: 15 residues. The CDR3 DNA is TGTGCCAGCAGTGAAGCGGCGGGACAGGGATATGGCTACACCTTC. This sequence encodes CASSEAAGQGYGYTF.

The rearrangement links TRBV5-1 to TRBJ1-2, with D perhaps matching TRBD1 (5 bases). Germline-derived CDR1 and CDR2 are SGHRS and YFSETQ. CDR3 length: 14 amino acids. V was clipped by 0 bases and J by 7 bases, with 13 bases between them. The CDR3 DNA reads TGCGCCAGCAGCTTGGGTCCGGGGACGGCTGGCTACACCTTC. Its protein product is CASSLGPGTAGYTF.

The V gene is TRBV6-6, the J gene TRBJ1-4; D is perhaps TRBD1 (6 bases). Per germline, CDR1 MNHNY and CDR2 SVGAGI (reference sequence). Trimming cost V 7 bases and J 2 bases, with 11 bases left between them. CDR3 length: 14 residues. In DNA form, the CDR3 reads TGTGCCAGCAAACAGGGCCCGACTAATGAAAAACTGTTTTTT. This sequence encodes CASKQGPTNEKLFF.

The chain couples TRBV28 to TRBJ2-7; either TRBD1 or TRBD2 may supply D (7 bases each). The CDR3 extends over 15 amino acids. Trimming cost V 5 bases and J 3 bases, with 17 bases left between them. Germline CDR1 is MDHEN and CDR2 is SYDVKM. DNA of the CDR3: TGTGCCAGCAGTGGGGGGGGACAGTCATTCTACGAGCAGTACTTC. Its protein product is CASSGGGQSFYEQYF.

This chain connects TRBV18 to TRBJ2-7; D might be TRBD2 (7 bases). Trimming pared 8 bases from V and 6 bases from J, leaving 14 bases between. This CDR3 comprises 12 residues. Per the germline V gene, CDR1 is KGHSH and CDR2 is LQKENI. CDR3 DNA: TGTGCCAGCCGTGGAGGGGGGGGCGAGCAGTACTTC. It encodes CASRGGGGEQYF.

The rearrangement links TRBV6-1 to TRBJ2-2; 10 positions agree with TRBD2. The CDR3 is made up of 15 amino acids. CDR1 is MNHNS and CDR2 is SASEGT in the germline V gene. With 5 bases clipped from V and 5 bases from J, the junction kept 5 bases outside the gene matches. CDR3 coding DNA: TGTGCCAGCAGTCCTAGCGGGAGAGGAACCGGGGAGCTGTTTTTT. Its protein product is CASSPSGRGTGELFF.

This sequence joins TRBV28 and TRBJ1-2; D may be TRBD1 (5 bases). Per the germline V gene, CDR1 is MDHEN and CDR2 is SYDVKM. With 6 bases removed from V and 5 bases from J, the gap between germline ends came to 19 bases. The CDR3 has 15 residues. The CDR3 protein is CASSPSFREGYGYTF. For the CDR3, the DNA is TGTGCCAGCAGCCCCTCTTTCAGGGAAGGGTATGGCTACACCTTC.

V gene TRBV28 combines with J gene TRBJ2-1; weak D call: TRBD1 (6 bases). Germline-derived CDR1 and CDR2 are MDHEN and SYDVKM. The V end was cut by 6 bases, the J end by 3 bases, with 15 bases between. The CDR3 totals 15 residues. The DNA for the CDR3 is TGTGCCAGCAGAAAAACAGGGAGAGGCTACAATGAGCAGTTCTTC. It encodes CASRKTGRGYNEQFF.

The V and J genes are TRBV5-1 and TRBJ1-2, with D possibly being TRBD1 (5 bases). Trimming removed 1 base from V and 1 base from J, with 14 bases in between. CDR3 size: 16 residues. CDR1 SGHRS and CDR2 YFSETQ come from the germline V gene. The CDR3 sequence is CASSLSRGGYNYGYTF. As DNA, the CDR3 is TGCGCCAGCAGCTTGTCGAGGGGAGGATATAACTATGGCTACACCTTC.

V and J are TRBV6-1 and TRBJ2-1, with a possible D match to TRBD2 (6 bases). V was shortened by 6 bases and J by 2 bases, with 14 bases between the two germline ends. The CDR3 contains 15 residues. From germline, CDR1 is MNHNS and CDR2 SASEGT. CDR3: CASRLTAGPYNEQFF. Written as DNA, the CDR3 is TGTGCCAGCAGACTAACAGCGGGCCCCTACAATGAGCAGTTCTTC.

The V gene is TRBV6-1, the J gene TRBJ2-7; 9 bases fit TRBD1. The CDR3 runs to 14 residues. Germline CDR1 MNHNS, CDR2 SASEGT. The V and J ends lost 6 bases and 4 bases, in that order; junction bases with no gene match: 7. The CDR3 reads CASSHRGLGYEQYF. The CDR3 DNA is TGTGCCAGCAGCCACAGGGGGCTCGGTTACGAGCAGTACTTC.

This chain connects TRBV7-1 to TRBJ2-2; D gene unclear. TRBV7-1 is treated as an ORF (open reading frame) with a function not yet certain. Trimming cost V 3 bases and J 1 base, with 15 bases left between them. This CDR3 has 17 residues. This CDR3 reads CASSSGPILLNTGELFF. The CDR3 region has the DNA TGTGCCAGCAGCTCCGGCCCAATACTCTTGAACACCGGGGAGCTGTTTTTT.

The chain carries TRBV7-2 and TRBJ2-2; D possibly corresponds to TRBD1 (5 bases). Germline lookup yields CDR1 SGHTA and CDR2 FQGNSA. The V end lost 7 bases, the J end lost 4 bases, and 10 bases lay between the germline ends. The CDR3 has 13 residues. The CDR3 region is CASKAGPTGELFF. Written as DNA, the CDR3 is TGTGCCAGCAAGGCAGGGCCCACCGGGGAGCTGTTTTTT. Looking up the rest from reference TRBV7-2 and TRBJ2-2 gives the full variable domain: GAGVSQSPSNKVTEKGKDVELRCDPISGHTALYWYRQSLGQGLEFLIYFQGNSAPDKSGLPSDRFSAERTGGSVSTLTIQRTQQEDSAVYLCASKAGPTGELFFGEGSRLTVL.